A selection of T cell receptor beta chains follows, all from one sample in a study of CD4+ T cells in melanoma. Clones were sequenced by immunoSEQ multiplex PCR, and TCRdb holds only the in-frame ones, with some missing. The sample has approximately 12,000 clones; roughly 70% are singletons. Sequencing was carried out using cells from a culture (not recorded whether cultured in vitro). All receptors come from a human donor with melanoma. The CDR3 runs from the conserved cysteine through the conserved F or W. Each record gives: clone size, V gene, J gene, CDR3 protein. The size of a clone is reported for some rows only, either as once, few or many, or as a class for expanded clones.

clone size: -
V gene: TRBV9
J gene: TRBJ2-1
CDR3 protein: CASSVASQGLTRASNEQFF

clone size: -
V gene: TRBV2
J gene: TRBJ2-5
CDR3 protein: CASSEFRETQYF

clone size: -
V gene: TRBV30
J gene: TRBJ2-5
CDR3 protein: CAWTSGETQYF

clone size: -
V gene: TRBV11-3
J gene: TRBJ1-3
CDR3 protein: CASSLSGGNTIYF

clone size: -
V gene: TRBV6-6
J gene: TRBJ1-6
CDR3 protein: CASTEQGGSYNSPLHF

clone size: -
V gene: TRBV2
J gene: TRBJ2-2
CDR3 protein: CASDRESTTGELFF

clone size: -
V gene: TRBV9
J gene: TRBJ1-1
CDR3 protein: CASSVSGGMNTEAFF

clone size: -
V gene: TRBV19
J gene: TRBJ2-1
CDR3 protein: CASSNPSGRRDEQFF

clone size: -
V gene: TRBV19
J gene: TRBJ1-5
CDR3 protein: CASRPLRTGEGNQPQHF

clone size: -
V gene: TRBV30
J gene: TRBJ1-2
CDR3 protein: CASPRGQDYYGYTF

clone size: few
V gene: TRBV2
J gene: TRBJ2-7
CDR3 protein: CASSATGLGYEQYF

clone size: once
V gene: TRBV5-1
J gene: TRBJ2-7
CDR3 protein: CASSLAAASEQYF

clone size: -
V gene: TRBV5-1
J gene: TRBJ2-3
CDR3 protein: CASSLGLTDADTQYF

clone size: -
V gene: TRBV5-8
J gene: TRBJ1-6
CDR3 protein: CASSLTGFNSPLHF

clone size: -
V gene: TRBV5-1
J gene: TRBJ2-6
CDR3 protein: CASSLGGDRLPGANVLTF

clone size: few
V gene: TRBV5-1
J gene: TRBJ1-1
CDR3 protein: CASSPSSGVPRAFF

clone size: -
V gene: TRBV6-1
J gene: TRBJ2-7
CDR3 protein: CASRKDSYEQYF

clone size: -
V gene: TRBV19
J gene: TRBJ1-2
CDR3 protein: CASSRTGLYTNYGYTF

clone size: -
V gene: TRBV5-1
J gene: TRBJ2-7
CDR3 protein: CASSFEGYEQYF